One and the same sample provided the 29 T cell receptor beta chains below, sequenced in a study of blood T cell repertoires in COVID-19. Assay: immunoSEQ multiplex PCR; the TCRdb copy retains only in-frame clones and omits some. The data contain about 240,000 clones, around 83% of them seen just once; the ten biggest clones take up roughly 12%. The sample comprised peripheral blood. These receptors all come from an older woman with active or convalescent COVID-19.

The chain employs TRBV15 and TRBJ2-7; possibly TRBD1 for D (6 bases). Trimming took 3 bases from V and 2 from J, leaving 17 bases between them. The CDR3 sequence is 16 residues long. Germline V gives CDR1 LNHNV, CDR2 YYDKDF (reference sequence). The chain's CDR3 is CATSRYQGSPAYEQYF. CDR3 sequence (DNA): TGTGCCACCAGCAGGTATCAGGGGAGCCCGGCCTACGAGCAGTACTTC.

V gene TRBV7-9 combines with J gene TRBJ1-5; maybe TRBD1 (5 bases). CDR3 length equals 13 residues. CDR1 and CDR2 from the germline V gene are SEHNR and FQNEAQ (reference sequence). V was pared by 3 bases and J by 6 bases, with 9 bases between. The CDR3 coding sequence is TGTGCCAGCAGCTTCGGTGGGGCTCAGCCCCAGCATTTT. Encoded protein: CASSFGGAQPQHF.

CDR3 sequence: CASSQDWGPYGYTF. CDR3 nucleotide sequence: TGCGCCAGCAGCCAAGATTGGGGGCCTTATGGCTACACCTTC. V is TRBV4-3 and J is TRBJ1-2; D might be TRBD1 (6 bases). V dropped 0 bases and J dropped 5 bases, with 10 bases sitting between them. Per germline, CDR1 LGHNA and CDR2 YSLEER. The CDR3 consists of 14 residues.

The CDR3 DNA follows: TGCGCCAGCAGCCGGTTAGGGGGCTCGGGCTACGAGCAGTACTTC. Its translation: CASSRLGGSGYEQYF. This rearrangement joins TRBV4-1 to TRBJ2-7; TRBD1 matches at 7 bases. CDR3 length: 15 residues. Germline assignment: CDR1 MGHRA and CDR2 YSYEKL. V lost 4 bases, J lost 3 bases, and 9 bases stayed unmatched.

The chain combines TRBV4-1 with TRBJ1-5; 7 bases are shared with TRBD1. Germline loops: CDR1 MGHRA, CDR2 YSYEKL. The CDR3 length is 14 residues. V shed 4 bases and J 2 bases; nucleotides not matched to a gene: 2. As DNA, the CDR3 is TGCGCCAGCAGCCCCGACAGGGGCAATCAGCCCCAGCATTTT. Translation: CASSPDRGNQPQHF.

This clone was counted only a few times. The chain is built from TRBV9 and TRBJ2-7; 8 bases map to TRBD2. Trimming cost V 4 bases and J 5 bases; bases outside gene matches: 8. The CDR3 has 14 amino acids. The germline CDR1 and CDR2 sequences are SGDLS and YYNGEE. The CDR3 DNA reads TGTGCCAGCAGCCCCAGCGGGGGAAAGAACGAGCAGTACTTC. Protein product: CASSPSGGKNEQYF.

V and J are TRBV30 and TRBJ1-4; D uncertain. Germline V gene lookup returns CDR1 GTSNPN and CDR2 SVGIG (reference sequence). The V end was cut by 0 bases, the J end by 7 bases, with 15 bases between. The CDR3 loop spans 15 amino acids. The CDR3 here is CAWSVSRTAIEKLFF. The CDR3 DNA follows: TGTGCCTGGAGTGTATCCCGCACAGCCATTGAAAAACTGTTTTTT.

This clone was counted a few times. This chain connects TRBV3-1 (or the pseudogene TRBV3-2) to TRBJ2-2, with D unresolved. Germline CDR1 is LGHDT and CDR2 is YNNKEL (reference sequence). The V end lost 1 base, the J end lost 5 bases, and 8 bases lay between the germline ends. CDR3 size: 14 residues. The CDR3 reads CASSQVRSTGELFF. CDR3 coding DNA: TGTGCCAGCAGCCAAGTTCGGAGTACCGGGGAGCTGTTTTTT.

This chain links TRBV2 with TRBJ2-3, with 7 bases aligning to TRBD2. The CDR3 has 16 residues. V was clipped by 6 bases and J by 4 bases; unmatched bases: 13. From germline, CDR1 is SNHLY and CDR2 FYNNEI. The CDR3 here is CASSGRWQGGADTQYF. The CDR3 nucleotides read TGTGCCAGCAGCGGGCGGTGGCAGGGAGGGGCAGATACGCAGTATTTT.

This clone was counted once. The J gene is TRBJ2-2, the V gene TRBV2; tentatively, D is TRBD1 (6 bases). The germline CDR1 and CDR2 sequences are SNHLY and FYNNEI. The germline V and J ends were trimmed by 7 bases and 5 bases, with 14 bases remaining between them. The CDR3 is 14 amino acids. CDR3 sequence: CASTIRGWTGELFF. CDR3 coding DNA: TGTGCCAGCACGATAAGGGGGTGGACCGGGGAGCTGTTTTTT.

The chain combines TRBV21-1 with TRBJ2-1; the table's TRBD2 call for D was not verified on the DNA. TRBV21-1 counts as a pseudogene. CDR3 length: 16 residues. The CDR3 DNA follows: TGTGCCAGCAGCCCCGGGACTAGCCGACACTACAATGAGCAGTTCTTC. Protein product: CASSPGTSRHYNEQFF.

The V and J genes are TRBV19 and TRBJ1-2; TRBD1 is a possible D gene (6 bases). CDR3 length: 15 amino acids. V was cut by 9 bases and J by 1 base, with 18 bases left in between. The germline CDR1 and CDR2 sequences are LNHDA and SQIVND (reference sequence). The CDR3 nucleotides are TGTGCCAGCGAGTCCCCAGGGGCCGGTAACTATGGCTACACCTTC. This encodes CASESPGAGNYGYTF.

CDR3 in amino acids: CASSLGGGGLDTQYF. The CDR3 DNA is TGTGCCAGCAGCTTAGGGGGCGGGGGGCTCGATACGCAGTATTTT. The rearrangement links TRBV7-6 to TRBJ2-3; 8 nucleotides agree with TRBD2. Germline CDR1 is SGHVS and CDR2 is FNYEAQ. CDR3 length: 15 residues. The trim removed 1 base at V and 6 bases at J, leaving 6 bases unmatched.

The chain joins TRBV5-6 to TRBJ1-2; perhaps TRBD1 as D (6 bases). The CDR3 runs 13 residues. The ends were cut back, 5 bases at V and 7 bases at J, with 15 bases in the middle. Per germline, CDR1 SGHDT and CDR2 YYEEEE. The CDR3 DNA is TGTGCCAGCAGGTGGGGCAGGGGCCCTGGCTACACCTTC. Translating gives CASRWGRGPGYTF.

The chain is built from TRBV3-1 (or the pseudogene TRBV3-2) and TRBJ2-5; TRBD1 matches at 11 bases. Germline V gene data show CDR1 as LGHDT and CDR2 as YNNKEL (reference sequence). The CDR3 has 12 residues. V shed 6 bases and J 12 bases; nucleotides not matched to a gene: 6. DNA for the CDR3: TGTGCCAGCAGTCGACGGACAGGGGGCAAGTACTTC. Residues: CASSRRTGGKYF.

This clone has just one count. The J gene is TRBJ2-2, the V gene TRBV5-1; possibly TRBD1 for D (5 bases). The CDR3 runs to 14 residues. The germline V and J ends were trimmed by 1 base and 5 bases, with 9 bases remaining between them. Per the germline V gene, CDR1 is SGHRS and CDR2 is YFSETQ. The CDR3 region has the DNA TGCGCCAGCAGCTTGCCAGGGTTGACCGGGGAGCTGTTTTTT. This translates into CASSLPGLTGELFF.

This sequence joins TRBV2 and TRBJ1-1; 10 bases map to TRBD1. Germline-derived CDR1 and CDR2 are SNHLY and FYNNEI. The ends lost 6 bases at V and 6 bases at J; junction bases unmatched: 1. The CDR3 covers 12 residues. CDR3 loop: CASSGQGAEAFF. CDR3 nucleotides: TGTGCCAGCAGCGGACAGGGGGCTGAAGCTTTCTTT. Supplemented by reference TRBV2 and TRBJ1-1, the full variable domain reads EPEVTQTPSHQVTQMGQEVILRCVPISNHLYFYWYRQILGQKVEFLVSFYNNEISEKSEIFDDQFSVERPDGSNFTLKIRSTKLEDSAMYFCASSGQGAEAFFGQGTRLTVV.

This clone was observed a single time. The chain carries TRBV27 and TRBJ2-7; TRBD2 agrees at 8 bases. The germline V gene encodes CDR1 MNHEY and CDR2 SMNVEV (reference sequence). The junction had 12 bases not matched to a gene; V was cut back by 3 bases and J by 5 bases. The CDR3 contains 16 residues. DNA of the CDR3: TGTGCCAGCAGTTTCCCCCTGACGGGGGGGCCCCACGAGCAGTACTTC. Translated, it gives CASSFPLTGGPHEQYF.

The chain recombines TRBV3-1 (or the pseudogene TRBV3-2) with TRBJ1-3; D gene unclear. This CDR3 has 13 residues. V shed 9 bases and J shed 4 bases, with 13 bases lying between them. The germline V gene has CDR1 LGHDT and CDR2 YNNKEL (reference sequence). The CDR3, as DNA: TGTGCCAGTAGTGAGCTAGCGGGAAACACCATATATTTT. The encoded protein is CASSELAGNTIYF.

CDR3 DNA sequence: TGTGCCAGCAGGACTAGCACAGATACGCAGTATTTT. It translates to CASRTSTDTQYF. The genes are TRBV12-3 or TRBV12-4 and TRBJ2-3; D is uncertain. V lost 6 bases, J lost 0 bases, and 4 bases lay in between. There are 12 residues in the CDR3.

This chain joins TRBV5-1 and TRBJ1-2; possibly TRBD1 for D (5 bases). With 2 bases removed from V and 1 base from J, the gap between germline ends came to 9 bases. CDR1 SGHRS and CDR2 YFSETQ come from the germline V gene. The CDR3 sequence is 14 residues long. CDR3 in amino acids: CASSFSTDNYGYTF. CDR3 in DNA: TGCGCCAGCAGCTTCTCGACAGATAACTATGGCTACACCTTC.

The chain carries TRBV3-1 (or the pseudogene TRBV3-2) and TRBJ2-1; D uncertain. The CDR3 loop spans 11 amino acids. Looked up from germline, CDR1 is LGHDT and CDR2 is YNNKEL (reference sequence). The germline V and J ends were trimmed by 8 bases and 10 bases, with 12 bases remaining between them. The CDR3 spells CASGLRGEQFF. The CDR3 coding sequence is TGTGCCAGCGGTTTGCGCGGAGAGCAGTTCTTC.

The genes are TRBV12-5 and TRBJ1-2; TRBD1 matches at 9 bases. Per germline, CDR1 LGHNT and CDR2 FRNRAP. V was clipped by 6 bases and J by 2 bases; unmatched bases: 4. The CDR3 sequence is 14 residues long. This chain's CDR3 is CASGHGQGNYGYTF. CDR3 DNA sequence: TGTGCTAGTGGCCACGGACAGGGGAACTATGGCTACACCTTC.

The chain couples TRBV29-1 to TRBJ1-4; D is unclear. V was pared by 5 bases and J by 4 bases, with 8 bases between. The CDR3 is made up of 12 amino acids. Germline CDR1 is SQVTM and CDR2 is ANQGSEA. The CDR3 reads CSVCESNEKLFF. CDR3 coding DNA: TGCAGCGTTTGTGAGAGTAATGAAAAACTGTTTTTT.

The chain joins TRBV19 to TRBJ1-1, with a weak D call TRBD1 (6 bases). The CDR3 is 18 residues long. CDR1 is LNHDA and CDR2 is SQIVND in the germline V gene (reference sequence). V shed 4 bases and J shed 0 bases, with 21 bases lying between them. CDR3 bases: TGTGCCAGTAGTAAATTCAGAGGGGGGGCGATCATGAACACTGAAGCTTTCTTT. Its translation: CASSKFRGGAIMNTEAFF.

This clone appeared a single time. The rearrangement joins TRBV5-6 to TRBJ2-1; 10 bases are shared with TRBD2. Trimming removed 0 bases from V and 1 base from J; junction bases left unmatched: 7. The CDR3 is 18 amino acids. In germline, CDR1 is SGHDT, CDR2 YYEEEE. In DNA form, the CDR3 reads TGTGCCAGCAGCTTGGTAACTAGCGGGGTTCCATCCTACAATGAGCAGTTCTTC. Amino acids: CASSLVTSGVPSYNEQFF.

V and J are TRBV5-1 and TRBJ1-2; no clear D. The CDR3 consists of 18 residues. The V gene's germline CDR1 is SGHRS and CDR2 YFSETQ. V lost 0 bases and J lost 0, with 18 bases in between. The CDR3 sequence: CASSLVGLGGPANYGYTF. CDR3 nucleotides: TGCGCCAGCAGCTTGGTCGGACTGGGAGGCCCAGCTAACTATGGCTACACCTTC. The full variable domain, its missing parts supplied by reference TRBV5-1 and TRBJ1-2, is KAGVTQTPRYLIKTRGQQVTLSCSPISGHRSVSWYQQTPGQGLQFLFEYFSETQRNKGNFPGRFSGRQFSNSRSEMNVSTLELGDSALYLCASSLVGLGGPANYGYTFGSGTRLTVV.

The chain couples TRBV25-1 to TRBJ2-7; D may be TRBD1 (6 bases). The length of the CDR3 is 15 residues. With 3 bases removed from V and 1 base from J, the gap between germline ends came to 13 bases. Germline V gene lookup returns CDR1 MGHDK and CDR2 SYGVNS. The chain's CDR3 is CASSDTGGQSYEQYF. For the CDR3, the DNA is TGTGCCAGCAGTGATACCGGTGGACAGTCCTACGAGCAGTACTTC.

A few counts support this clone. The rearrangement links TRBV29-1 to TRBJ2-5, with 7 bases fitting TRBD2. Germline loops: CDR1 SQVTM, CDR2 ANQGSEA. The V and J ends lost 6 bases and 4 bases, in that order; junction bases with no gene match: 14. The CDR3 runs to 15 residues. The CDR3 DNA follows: TGCAGCGTAGACCTACCTGGACTAGTAGGAGAGACCCAGTACTTC. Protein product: CSVDLPGLVGETQYF.